This T cell receptor (beta chain) came from a study of long-term antiretroviral therapy in people with HIV. Sequencing used immunoSEQ v3.0 at survey level. The assay was immunoSEQ multiplex PCR, and TCRdb's table has in-frame clones only and misses some. The sample includes 19,000 or so clones, approximately 80% of them seen just once. CDR1 is SNHLY and CDR2 is FYNNEI in the germline V gene. This CDR3 is built from 13 residues. V lost 4 bases, J lost 4 bases, and 9 bases lay in between. This clone was detected only once. The chain recombines TRBV2 with TRBJ2-3; D unclear. Here the sequenced sample was unsorted PBMCs, taken 0.3 years before starting antiretroviral therapy. The clonotype originates from a man aged 45-60 years with HIV. The CDR3 reads CASSVGLADTQYF. The DNA of the CDR3 is TGTGCCAGCAGTGTGGGGTTGGCAGATACGCAGTATTTT.